Listed below are T cell receptor beta chains from one sample, sequenced in a study of T cells in Graves' hyperthyroidism and ophthalmopathy. MiXCR, run by TCRdb on the multiplex PCR reads, gives a single entry per CDR3 protein. The sample yields 550,000 to 650,000 distinct CDR3 sequences, 13% to 15% seen once. What was sequenced was blood. The receptor set was obtained from a middle-aged woman with Graves' hyperthyroidism. The CDR3 runs from the conserved cysteine through the conserved F or W. Each record gives: J gene, CDR3 length, clone size, D gene, V gene, CDR3 protein, CDR3 DNA. A D gene is named only where the DNA matches it firmly. Clone size is not always given. Where it is, it says once, few, many or a class for expanded clones.

>TRBJ2-3|14|many|TRBD2|TRBV20-1
CSARGLAGGGTQYF
TGCAGTGCTAGGGGACTAGCGGGAGGGGGTACGCAGTATTTT
>TRBJ2-2|14|once|TRBD2|TRBV19
CASVAGDRTGELFF
TGTGCCAGTGTAGCGGGAGATCGCACCGGGGAGCTGTTTTTT
>TRBJ2-1|15|.|.|TRBV7-2
CASQTRLTIYNEQFF
TGTGCCAGCCAAACTCGCCTAACAATCTACAATGAGCAGTTCTTC
>TRBJ2-6|16|.|.|TRBV2
CASSEALIPGANVLTF
TGTGCCAGCAGTGAAGCGCTCATCCCTGGGGCCAACGTCCTGACTTTC
>TRBJ2-7|19|many|TRBD1|TRBV3-1
CASSQGGVQPGGPSYEQYF
TGTGCCAGCAGCCAAGGGGGAGTTCAACCAGGGGGACCCTCCTACGAGCAGTACTTC
>TRBJ2-7|17|many|.|TRBV3-1
CASSQDPAGASSYEQYF
TGTGCCAGCAGCCAAGATCCGGCAGGGGCCAGCTCCTACGAGCAGTACTTC
>TRBJ2-7|15|.|TRBD1|TRBV20-1
CSAPGQLLSYYEQYF
TGCAGTGCACCGGGACAGTTACTATCCTACTACGAGCAGTACTTC
>TRBJ2-6|20|.|.|TRBV12-3/TRBV12-4
CASSFHPEGVSSSGANVLTF
TGTGCCAGCAGTTTCCACCCTGAGGGGGTCAGCTCCTCTGGGGCCAACGTCCTGACTTTC
>TRBJ1-5|15|many|.|TRBV5-1
CASSLEGRNNQPQHF
TGCGCCAGCAGCTTGGAAGGCAGGAACAATCAGCCCCAGCATTTT
>TRBJ2-7|12|many|.|TRBV7-2
CASGYRAYEQYF
TGTGCCAGCGGGTACAGGGCCTACGAGCAGTACTTC
>TRBJ2-7|13|many|TRBD1|TRBV20-1
CSADRGTPYEQYF
TGCAGTGCTGACAGGGGGACCCCCTACGAGCAGTACTTC
>TRBJ2-3|13|many|.|TRBV2
CASRRGATDTQYF
TGTGCCAGCAGACGGGGGGCGACAGATACGCAGTATTTT
>TRBJ2-7|16|many|.|TRBV28
CASRPGGGSGSYEQYF
TGTGCCAGCAGACCTGGTGGAGGGTCGGGGTCCTACGAGCAGTACTTC
>TRBJ2-7|15|.|TRBD1|TRBV4-1
CASSPGQGPTYEQYF
TGCGCCAGCAGCCCAGGACAGGGACCGACCTACGAGCAGTACTTC
>TRBJ2-4|19|.|TRBD1|TRBV3-1
CASSQGPPTGELKRNIQYF
TGTGCCAGCAGCCAAGGCCCCCCGACAGGGGAATTAAAGAGAAACATTCAGTACTTC
>TRBJ2-1|15|many|TRBD2|TRBV20-1
CSARDPWTSTNEQFF
TGCAGTGCTAGAGATCCGTGGACTAGTACCAATGAGCAGTTCTTC
>TRBJ2-1|16|many|TRBD1|TRBV6-1
CASSEIPGTGFNEQFF
TGTGCCAGCAGTGAAATCCCCGGGACAGGGTTCAATGAGCAGTTCTTC
>TRBJ1-3|16|many|TRBD1|TRBV5-1
CASRSGTASSGNTIYF
TGCGCCAGCAGATCCGGGACAGCATCCTCTGGAAACACCATATATTTT
>TRBJ2-5|14|few|.|TRBV28
CASSGGGSLVTQYF
TGTGCCAGCAGTGGTGGGGGCTCTTTGGTGACCCAGTACTTC
>TRBJ2-7|13|many|.|TRBV20-1
CSASSSSPYEQYF
TGCAGTGCTAGTTCTAGCTCCCCCTACGAGCAGTACTTC
>TRBJ1-2|15|few|TRBD1|TRBV9
CASSVAQGAEYGYTF
TGTGCCAGCAGCGTAGCACAGGGGGCAGAGTATGGCTACACCTTC
>TRBJ1-1|13|many|.|TRBV29-1
CSTRPTPNTEAFF
TGCAGCACACGCCCGACACCGAACACTGAAGCTTTCTTT
>TRBJ2-1|13|.|.|TRBV5-4
CASSRDGYNEQFF
TGTGCCAGCAGTCGGGACGGCTACAATGAGCAGTTCTTC
>TRBJ1-1|16|many|TRBD1|TRBV18
CASSPFPVTGVTEAFF
TGTGCCAGCTCACCTTTCCCCGTTACAGGGGTTACTGAAGCTTTCTTT
>TRBJ2-1|16|.|TRBD1|TRBV15
CATTTWDRGSYNEQFF
TGTGCCACCACGACCTGGGACAGGGGTTCCTACAATGAGCAGTTCTTC
>TRBJ1-5|15|many|TRBD1|TRBV9
CASSVEAGGGQPQHF
TGTGCCAGCAGCGTAGAGGCAGGGGGAGGGCAGCCCCAGCATTTT
>TRBJ2-3|13|few|.|TRBV5-1
CASSLTGRDTQYF
TGCGCCAGCAGCTTGACAGGGAGGGATACGCAGTATTTT
>TRBJ2-1|16|many|TRBD2|TRBV2
CASSEWGLAGDGEQFF
TGTGCCAGCAGTGAATGGGGACTAGCGGGAGACGGTGAGCAGTTCTTC
>TRBJ2-3|14|many|TRBD2|TRBV12-3/TRBV12-4
CASRPSGLLYTQYF
TGTGCCAGCAGGCCTAGCGGACTCCTGTATACGCAGTATTTT
>TRBJ2-2|14|many|.|TRBV28
CASSAHPNTGELFF
TGTGCCAGCAGTGCACATCCGAACACCGGGGAGCTGTTTTTT
>TRBJ2-1|13|many|TRBD2|TRBV7-2
CASSLRGGNEQFF
TGTGCCAGCAGCTTACGGGGGGGCAATGAGCAGTTCTTC
>TRBJ2-2|16|.|TRBD1|TRBV27
CASSSDRASGTGELFF
TGTGCCAGCAGTTCAGACAGGGCGAGCGGAACCGGGGAGCTGTTTTTT
>TRBJ2-5|12|.|.|TRBV5-1
CASSSESETQYF
TGCGCCAGCAGCTCGGAGTCGGAGACCCAGTACTTC
>TRBJ2-7|14|many|.|TRBV28
CASSLSAGQDEQYF
TGTGCCAGCAGTTTATCGGCAGGGCAGGACGAGCAGTACTTC
>TRBJ2-1|13|.|.|TRBV7-9
CASRPPWAHEQFF
TGTGCCAGCAGGCCTCCGTGGGCGCATGAGCAGTTCTTC
>TRBJ2-3|16|many|TRBD2|TRBV3-1
CASSEGLAVVGDTQYF
TGTGCCAGCAGCGAGGGACTAGCGGTGGTGGGAGATACGCAGTATTTT
>TRBJ2-7|14|.|.|TRBV28
CASSFGRNTYEQYF
TGTGCCAGCAGTTTTGGGCGGAATACCTACGAGCAGTACTTC
>TRBJ2-1|15|.|TRBD1|TRBV27
CASIKDRGPFSEQFF
TGTGCCAGCATTAAAGACAGGGGGCCCTTTAGTGAGCAGTTCTTC
>TRBJ1-3|16|few|.|TRBV7-6
CASSLMVEGAGNTIYF
TGTGCCAGCAGCTTAATGGTCGAGGGGGCTGGAAACACCATATATTTT
>TRBJ2-7|14|many|TRBD2|TRBV28
CASSRTSGSDEQYF
TGTGCCAGCAGCCGGACTAGCGGGAGTGACGAGCAGTACTTC
>TRBJ2-1|15|few|.|TRBV24-1
CATSDTVSAYNEQFF
TGTGCCACCAGTGATACAGTGTCAGCCTACAATGAGCAGTTCTTC
>TRBJ1-5|15|many|TRBD1|TRBV28
CASSLQGQPNQPQHF
TGTGCCAGCAGTTTACAGGGACAGCCCAATCAGCCCCAGCATTTT
>TRBJ1-5|15|few|.|TRBV7-2
CASSAAGYSNQPQHF
TGTGCCAGCAGCGCAGCCGGTTATAGCAATCAGCCCCAGCATTTT
>TRBJ2-2|16|many|TRBD1|TRBV3-1
CASSRRTGTNTGELFF
TGTGCCAGCAGCAGAAGGACAGGGACGAACACCGGGGAGCTGTTTTTT
>TRBJ1-4|15|many|.|TRBV14
CASSRQQGRGEKLFF
TGTGCCAGCAGCCGACAACAGGGAAGGGGCGAAAAACTGTTTTTT
>TRBJ1-5|15|.|TRBD1|TRBV6-5
CASSYEGAFNQPQHF
TGTGCCAGCAGTTACGAGGGGGCCTTCAATCAGCCCCAGCATTTT
>TRBJ1-4|16|few|.|TRBV7-9
CASSPWGGPTNEKLFF
TGTGCCAGCAGCCCATGGGGTGGACCAACTAATGAAAAACTGTTTTTT
>TRBJ2-7|15|.|.|TRBV27
CASSLVGEGSYEQYF
TGTGCCAGCAGTTTAGTGGGTGAGGGCTCCTACGAGCAGTACTTC
>TRBJ2-5|15|few|TRBD1|TRBV15
CATSSLDRGQETQYF
TGTGCCACCAGCAGCCTAGACAGGGGGCAAGAGACCCAGTACTTC
>TRBJ2-2|15|many|.|TRBV2
CASSEATAYTGELFF
TGTGCCAGCAGTGAAGCGACGGCTTACACCGGGGAGCTGTTTTTT
>TRBJ1-2|15|many|TRBD1|TRBV30
CAWTEQGAVNYGYTF
TGTGCCTGGACGGAACAGGGGGCAGTTAACTATGGCTACACCTTC
>TRBJ1-3|14|few|.|TRBV12-3/TRBV12-4
CASNLESSGNTIYF
TGTGCCAGCAACTTAGAGAGCTCTGGAAACACCATATATTTT
>TRBJ2-2|13|few|.|TRBV4-1
CASSQTRTGELFF
TGCGCCAGCAGCCAAACTCGGACCGGGGAGCTGTTTTTT